These 6 T cell receptor beta chains originate from one sample sequenced in a study of blood T cell repertoires in COVID-19. The assay was immunoSEQ multiplex PCR, and TCRdb's table has in-frame clones only and misses some. The sample carries roughly 260,000 clones, more than 70% recorded once. Material for sequencing was peripheral blood. Receptors were obtained from a woman in her 50s with acute or convalescent COVID-19.

The rearrangement joins TRBV24-1 to TRBJ2-1; 9 bases match TRBD1. V was pared by 4 bases and J by 7 bases, with 7 bases of the junction left unmatched. The CDR3 has 15 amino acids. Per the germline V gene, CDR1 is KGHDR and CDR2 is SFDVKD. In DNA form, the CDR3 reads TGTGCCACCAGTGACTCGGACAGGGGAGGAAATGAGCAGTTCTTC. Translating gives CATSDSDRGGNEQFF.

The chain is built from TRBV28 and TRBJ2-4, with a possible D match to TRBD1 (7 bases). The V gene's germline CDR1 is MDHEN and CDR2 SYDVKM. This CDR3 has 19 residues. V dropped 11 bases and J dropped 0 bases, with 29 bases sitting between them. CDR3 sequence: CACKGAGFGVAIAKNIQYF. The CDR3 DNA reads as TGTGCCTGCAAGGGGGCGGGGTTTGGGGTAGCGATAGCCAAAAACATTCAGTACTTC. Filled out from reference TRBV28 and TRBJ2-4, the complete variable domain reads DVKVTQSSRYLVKRTGEKVFLECVQDMDHENMFWYRQDPGLGLRLIYFSYDVKMKEKGDIPEGYSVSREKKERFSLILESASTNQTSMYLCACKGAGFGVAIAKNIQYFGAGTRLSVL.

V and J are TRBV28 and TRBJ2-7; D uncertain. CDR3 length: 11 amino acids. Germline V CDR1 and CDR2: MDHEN, SYDVKM. Trimming stripped 3 bases from V and 6 bases from J, with 6 bases between. This chain's CDR3 is CASSFPGEQYF. Written as DNA, the CDR3 is TGTGCCAGCAGTTTCCCAGGCGAGCAGTACTTC.

This chain joins TRBV19 and TRBJ2-1; no clear D. The length of the CDR3 is 15 residues. Germline CDR1 is LNHDA and CDR2 is SQIVND (reference sequence). With 3 bases removed from V and 0 bases from J, the gap between germline ends came to 9 bases. CDR3 sequence reads: CASSIRFSSYNEQFF. CDR3 coding DNA: TGTGCCAGTAGTATTCGGTTTAGCTCCTACAATGAGCAGTTCTTC.

This clone has a single count. This chain uses TRBV5-4 with TRBJ1-1; TRBD1 might be the D (6 bases). This CDR3 comprises 14 residues. The germline V gene encodes CDR1 SGHNT and CDR2 YYREEE (reference sequence). Trimming stripped 4 bases from V and 6 bases from J, with 16 bases between. As DNA, the CDR3 is TGTGCCAGCAGCCGTGGGACAATAGATTCTGAAGCTTTCTTT. It yields the protein CASSRGTIDSEAFF.

The V and J genes are TRBV28 and TRBJ2-7; D ambiguous. V was clipped by 2 bases and J by 4 bases, with 9 bases between them. This CDR3 has 13 residues. Germline CDR1 is MDHEN and CDR2 is SYDVKM. The CDR3 DNA reads TGTGCCAGCAGTTTAGTTTCGGAGTACGAGCAGTACTTC. It translates to CASSLVSEYEQYF.